This entry lists 13 T cell receptor beta chains sequenced from one sample in a study of OX40 agonist ivuxolimab in advanced cancers. The assay was immunoSEQ multiplex PCR, and TCRdb's table has in-frame clones only and misses some. The data show about 46,000 clones, with around 92% seen just once and approximately 12% held by the top ten. The sequencing used CD4+ or CD8+ T cells sorted from blood, collected in a trial of the OX40 agonist ivuxolimab. The receptors were gathered from an adult with an advanced solid tumor such as melanoma, head and neck, liver or kidney cancer.

The V and J genes are TRBV13 and TRBJ2-7; TRBD2 is a possible D gene (6 bases). Germline-derived CDR1 and CDR2 are PRHDT and FYEKMQ (reference sequence). The CDR3 spans 14 residues. V was clipped by 3 bases and J by 4 bases, with 13 bases between them. The CDR3 sequence: CASSLNGGRYEQYF. The DNA for the CDR3 is TGTGCCAGCAGCTTGAACGGGGGTCGTTACGAGCAGTACTTC.

The gene calls are TRBV11-2 and TRBJ1-2; 7 bases line up with TRBD1. Per the germline V gene, CDR1 is SGHAT and CDR2 is FQNNGV. This CDR3 is 16 amino acids long. Trimming cost V 3 bases and J 2 bases; bases outside gene matches: 9. CDR3 residues: CASSFFEGALNYGYTF. The CDR3 DNA sequence: TGTGCCAGCAGCTTTTTCGAGGGGGCCTTAAACTATGGCTACACCTTC.

V and J are TRBV7-7 and TRBJ2-2; 7 nucleotides line up with TRBD1. This CDR3 is built from 16 residues. The trim removed 2 bases at V and 4 bases at J, leaving 7 bases unmatched. Germline-derived CDR1 and CDR2 are SSHAT and FNYEAQ (reference sequence). The CDR3 sequence: CASSLRVTGTTGELFF. Here the CDR3 DNA reads TGTGCCAGCAGCTTAAGGGTGACAGGGACCACCGGGGAGCTGTTTTTT.

The J gene is TRBJ2-7, the V gene TRBV4-1; the D gene could be TRBD1 or TRBD2 (5 bases each). Germline V gene sequence: CDR1 MGHRA, CDR2 YSYEKL. V was clipped by 0 bases and J by 4 bases, with 19 bases between them. The CDR3 runs 17 residues. As DNA, the CDR3 is TGCGCCAGCAGCCAAGATCCCTTGGGGGTTACTAGTTACGAGCAGTACTTC. Its translation: CASSQDPLGVTSYEQYF.

In nucleotides, the CDR3 is TGTGCCATCAGTGGACAGGGGGCCGTTAGCTCCTACAATGAGCAGTTCTTC. This translates into CAISGQGAVSSYNEQFF. V is TRBV10-3 and J is TRBJ2-1; 10 bases agree with TRBD1. The V gene end was trimmed by 4 bases and the J gene end by 0 bases; junction bases not matched to a gene: 6. The V gene's germline CDR1 is ENHRY and CDR2 SYGVKD. The CDR3 is 17 amino acids.

The chain employs TRBV11-2 and TRBJ1-1; the D is unclear. The CDR3 runs 14 residues. Germline V gene sequence: CDR1 SGHAT, CDR2 FQNNGV. V lost 2 bases and J lost 0, with 7 bases in between. The CDR3 sequence: CASSLRQMNTEAFF. In DNA, the CDR3 is TGTGCCAGCAGCTTAAGGCAGATGAACACTGAAGCTTTCTTT.

CDR3 bases: TGTGCCAGCAGCCCCACAGCAGGGGGCGGCTATGGCTACACCTTC. Translated: CASSPTAGGGYGYTF. The chain employs TRBV14 and TRBJ1-2, with TRBD1 matching 8 bases. CDR3 length: 15 amino acids. The trim removed 4 bases at V and 4 bases at J, leaving 8 bases unmatched. Per germline, CDR1 SGHDN and CDR2 FVKESK.

The gene calls are TRBV6-5 and TRBJ1-1, with D perhaps matching TRBD1 (6 bases). The CDR3 consists of 16 residues. Germline V gives CDR1 MNHEY, CDR2 SVGAGI. Trimming took off 0 bases at V and 1 base at J, with 12 bases between the two ends. CDR3 DNA: TGTGCCAGCAGTTACTCTTACGCAGGGGAGAACACTGAAGCTTTCTTT. Translation: CASSYSYAGENTEAFF.

The table lists this clone with a few counts. The gene calls are TRBV15 and TRBJ1-1; D gene ambiguous. This CDR3 region has 12 residues. V dropped 0 bases and J dropped 8 bases, with 7 bases sitting between them. The germline gives CDR1 LNHNV, CDR2 YYDKDF (reference sequence). The CDR3 DNA is TGTGCCACCAGCAGAGATAGGAGGGAAGCTTTCTTT. Residues: CATSRDRREAFF.

This clone showed up just once. The chain uses TRBV7-4 and TRBJ2-3; D uncertain. Trimming took off 4 bases at V and 5 bases at J, with 10 bases between the two ends. Germline CDR1 and CDR2: SGHVT and SQSDAQ. The CDR3 consists of 13 residues. The CDR3 is CASSSIHGDTQYF. DNA for the CDR3: TGTGCCAGCAGCTCAATACATGGAGATACGCAGTATTTT.

The chain uses TRBV7-9 and TRBJ2-7; D not certain. The CDR3 consists of 13 residues. Trimming left V 2 bases short and J 3 bases short, with 8 bases between. Germline CDR1 reads SEHNR; CDR2 reads FQNEAQ (reference sequence). The CDR3 loop is CASSLLLHYEQYF. The DNA for the CDR3 is TGTGCCAGCAGCTTATTACTTCACTACGAGCAGTACTTC.

The CDR3 DNA is TGTGCCAGCAGCTTGGTCAGAGAGGTGGGGGCTTTCTTT. This translates into CASSLVREVGAFF. J is TRBJ1-1 and V is TRBV5-5; D is unclear. The ends were cut back, 0 bases at V and 11 bases at J, with 14 bases in the middle. This CDR3 contains 13 residues. Looked up from germline, CDR1 is SGHKS and CDR2 is YYEKEE (reference sequence).

The chain employs TRBV27 and TRBJ1-1; 12 bases are shared with TRBD1. CDR3 length: 13 amino acids. Trimming removed 6 bases from V and 6 bases from J; junction bases left unmatched: 2. Germline values: CDR1 MNHEY, CDR2 SMNVEV (reference sequence). CDR3 DNA: TGTGCCAGCAGCGGGACAGGGGGCCCTGAAGCTTTCTTT. It translates to CASSGTGGPEAFF.